Sequencing of this TCR beta chain was carried out in a study of blood T cells in healthy people across ages. Turning to this clonotype: The antigen is undetermined.

Study-level findings and limits: The diversity estimates, figures obtained from one million T cells, were considered underestimates. Naive CD4+ cells and diversity were both higher in long-lived donors than in aged donors. Measured against age, TCR beta diversity per million T cells decreased in a roughly linear manner.

Alongside a J-beta primer mix, a sample-barcoded 5' primer served in a second PCR lasting about 6 to 11 cycles. Each cDNA was tagged by a template-switch adaptor containing 12 random nucleotides. TCRdb called the 5' RACE reads again in MiXCR, with one record for every CDR3 protein. The table records about 640,000 distinct CDR3 sequences, under 65% of them present only once. Sequenced input: blood. This TCR came from a man in his sixties in good health.

The CDR3 here is CASSADSANTGELFF. The DNA of the CDR3 is TGTGCCAGCAGTGCCGACAGCGCGAACACCGGGGAGCTGTTTTTT. V and J are TRBV2 and TRBJ2-2, with D possibly TRBD1 on 5 matching bases. Germline V gives CDR1 SNHLY, CDR2 FYNNEI. The CDR3 is 15 residues long. The V end lost 4 bases, the J end lost 0 bases, and 9 bases lay between the germline ends.